This T cell receptor beta chain derives from a study of CD8 T cells in ankylosing spondylitis. Notes on the study in general: Reports say disease-linked clones showed up significantly more in matched ankylosing spondylitis synovial fluid. Disease-linked clones displayed a CD8+ phenotype and appeared relatively rarely in peripheral blood. Ankylosing spondylitis blood seemed to carry a telltale TCR beta motif made of under 10 highly homologous variants.

TCRdb re-called the 5' RACE reads with MiXCR, one entry per CDR3 protein. The sample contains hundreds of thousands of distinct CDR3 sequences, over 9.5% of which appear only once. Comments on this clonotype: The antigen is undetermined.

Sequencing used blood, either unsorted or a sorted T cell fraction (not recorded which). This sequence originates from a male donor with ankylosing spondylitis.

CDR3 sequence reads: CASSLGVSGPLHF. In DNA form, the CDR3 reads TGTGCCAGCAGCTTGGGGGTCTCGGGACCCCTCCACTTT. The V and J genes are TRBV3-1 and TRBJ1-6; D perhaps matches TRBD1 (5 bases). The V end was cut by 5 bases, the J end by 12 bases, with 14 bases between. The CDR3 consists of 13 residues. CDR1 is LGHDT and CDR2 is YNNKEL in the germline V gene (reference sequence).